The 18 T cell receptor beta chains given below trace back to one sample, sequenced in a study of T cell repertoires in cytomegalovirus infection. Antigens for these TCRs are unknown. TCRdb used MiXCR to reprocess the reads, holding one entry per CDR3 protein. The repertoire holds about a million distinct CDR3 sequences, with around a third as singletons. Sequences were derived from cultured CD8+ T cells from PBMCs, sampled from culture after CMV antigen stimulation. These receptors were collected from a human donor in good health (CMV status not recorded). Some clones in this sample may be carry-over from other donors' samples.

A few counts support this clonotype. This rearrangement joins TRBV4-1 to TRBJ2-3, with 15 bases fitting TRBD2. Germline V CDR1 and CDR2: MGHRA, YSYEKL. CDR3 size: 17 residues. V shed 3 bases and J 5 bases; nucleotides not matched to a gene: 6. The CDR3 nucleotides are TGCGCCAGCAGCCAGTGGACTAGCGGGGGGGCCGGAGATACGCAGTATTTT. It yields the protein CASSQWTSGGAGDTQYF.

This clonotype was recorded at least ten times. The CDR3 region is CASSLVVGRGNEQFF. The CDR3 DNA is TGTGCCAGCAGCTTAGTAGTGGGGCGTGGTAATGAGCAGTTCTTC. V gene TRBV7-6 combines with J gene TRBJ2-1; D possibly corresponds to TRBD1 (5 bases). Trimming took off 1 base at V and 7 bases at J, with 14 bases between the two ends. The CDR3 length is 15 residues. The germline V gene encodes CDR1 SGHVS and CDR2 FNYEAQ.

This clonotype showed up just once. The chain is built from TRBV10-3 and TRBJ2-5; the D is unclear. Germline V CDR1 and CDR2: ENHRY, SYGVKD. V dropped 3 bases and J dropped 1 base, with 3 bases sitting between them. The CDR3 has 12 residues. This CDR3 is CAISDPQETQYF. CDR3 DNA: TGTGCCATCAGTGACCCCCAAGAGACCCAGTACTTC.

The sample holds many counts of this clonotype. J is TRBJ1-2 and V is TRBV7-2; 8 bases fit TRBD1. Germline CDR1 reads SGHTA; CDR2 reads FQGNSA. The CDR3 length is 13 residues. Germline trimming cut 4 bases from V and 6 bases from J; bases unmatched to any gene: 4. The CDR3 reads CASSWTGWDGYTF. DNA of the CDR3: TGTGCCAGCAGCTGGACAGGGTGGGATGGCTACACCTTC.

Comments on this clonotype: Sequence at one end of the junction differs from germline and may be a read error. The V call is TRBV24-1, the J call TRBJ1-1, with D maybe TRBD1 (5 bases). The CDR3 covers 13 residues. Per germline, CDR1 KGHDR and CDR2 SFDVKD. CDR3 DNA: TGTGTCACCAGCGACAGAATGAACACTGAAGCTTTCTTT. Amino acid sequence: CVTSDRMNTEAFF.

This chain joins TRBV15 and TRBJ2-7, with 10 bases aligning to TRBD2. V was pared by 2 bases and J by 3 bases, with 1 base of the junction left unmatched. CDR3 length: 14 amino acids. The germline V gene has CDR1 LNHNV and CDR2 YYDKDF (reference sequence). The CDR3 reads CATSRLAGDYEQYF. For the CDR3, the DNA is TGTGCCACCAGCAGACTAGCGGGAGACTACGAGCAGTACTTC.

The gene calls are TRBV7-2 and TRBJ1-6; D might be TRBD1 (6 bases). The CDR3 extends over 13 amino acids. In germline, CDR1 is SGHTA, CDR2 FQGNSA. V was pared by 3 bases and J by 8 bases, with 8 bases between. CDR3 sequence reads: CASSFGGDSPLHF. The DNA for the CDR3 is TGTGCCAGCAGCTTCGGGGGCGATTCACCCCTCCACTTT.

This clonotype was counted between two and nine times. V and J are TRBV10-1 and TRBJ1-1, with TRBD1 as a possible D gene (6 bases). The CDR3 has 15 residues. Trimming shortened V by 2 bases and J by 3 bases, and 13 bases separated the two germline ends. The germline V gene has CDR1 WNHNN and CDR2 SYGVQD (reference sequence). The CDR3 protein is CASSETKGGDTEAFF. CDR3 nucleotide sequence: TGCGCCAGCAGTGAGACGAAAGGGGGGGACACTGAAGCTTTCTTT.

There are many counts of this clonotype. V and J are TRBV7-6 and TRBJ2-5; no reliable D call. The CDR3 is 15 amino acids. Per the germline V gene, CDR1 is SGHVS and CDR2 is FNYEAQ. Trimming left V 1 base short and J 1 base short, with 10 bases between. Written as DNA, the CDR3 is TGTGCCAGCAGCTTAGGACCGGATGGCCAAGAGACCCAGTACTTC. Its protein product is CASSLGPDGQETQYF.

J is TRBJ2-7 and V is TRBV6-1; D remains ambiguous. Germline V gives CDR1 MNHNS, CDR2 SASEGT. Trimming pared 7 bases from V and 3 bases from J, leaving 13 bases between. The CDR3 consists of 13 residues. The CDR3 DNA is TGTGCCAGCAAGAGGCTCCCCCTCTACGAGCAGTACTTC. Its translation is CASKRLPLYEQYF.

The chain employs TRBV27 and TRBJ1-4, with D unclear. This CDR3 contains 15 residues. Trimming left V 1 base short and J 8 bases short, with 14 bases between. Germline V gene data show CDR1 as MNHEY and CDR2 as SMNVEV (reference sequence). The CDR3 is CASSLFSRNEEKLFF. DNA of the CDR3: TGTGCCAGCAGTTTATTTTCCAGGAACGAGGAAAAACTGTTTTTT.

This clonotype was recorded a few times. The chain has TRBV7-6 and TRBJ2-6; the D is unclear. The ends were cut back, 8 bases at V and 0 bases at J, with 14 bases in the middle. The CDR3 is 16 residues long. Germline V gene data show CDR1 as SGHVS and CDR2 as FNYEAQ. The DNA for the CDR3 is TGTGCCAGCCCTACCATTAGCAGCTCTGGGGCCAACGTCCTGACTTTC. Amino acid sequence: CASPTISSSGANVLTF.

This sequence joins TRBV7-4 and TRBJ2-5; D may be TRBD2 (7 bases). The CDR3 runs 17 residues. Germline-derived CDR1 and CDR2 are SGHVT and SQSDAQ. V dropped 0 bases and J dropped 1 base, with 15 bases sitting between them. CDR3: CASSLARGLKTQETQYF. DNA of the CDR3: TGTGCCAGCAGCTTAGCGCGGGGGCTTAAAACCCAAGAGACCCAGTACTTC.

V gene TRBV9 combines with J gene TRBJ1-1; 12 bases line up with TRBD1. V trimming: 4 bases; J trimming: 4 bases; junction bases outside the gene matches: 14. The CDR3 runs 18 residues. Germline V lookup: CDR1 SGDLS, CDR2 YYNGEE. CDR3 protein: CASSPDGGTGGRGTEAFF. The CDR3 DNA follows: TGTGCCAGCAGCCCAGATGGCGGGACAGGGGGCAGGGGCACTGAAGCTTTCTTT.

A remark on this clonotype: Compared with germline, one end of the junction differs, possibly owing to a read error. The chain recombines TRBV18 with TRBJ2-4; the D gene is possibly TRBD1 (5 bases). The length of the CDR3 is 16 residues. The germline V gene has CDR1 KGHSH and CDR2 LQKENI. CDR3 loop: CASSSPKGVAKNIQYF. The CDR3 DNA reads TGTGCCAGCTCATCACCGAAAGGGGTTGCCAAAAACATTCAGTACTTC.

This clonotype came up many times. The J gene is TRBJ2-7, the V gene TRBV28, with D possibly being TRBD1 or TRBD2 (5 bases each). Trimming took 3 bases from V and 6 from J, leaving 9 bases between them. The CDR3 is 12 amino acids. CDR1 and CDR2 (germline): MDHEN, SYDVKM. The CDR3: CASSFAGTEQYV. DNA of the CDR3: TGTGCCAGCAGTTTCGCAGGGACCGAGCAGTACGTC.

This clonotype has just a few counts. V and J are TRBV27 and TRBJ2-7; D is unclear. Germline V gene sequence: CDR1 MNHEY, CDR2 SMNVEV (reference sequence). V gave up 0 bases and J gave up 2 bases, with 8 bases separating them. The CDR3 covers 14 residues. CDR3 nucleotides: TGTGCCAGCAGTTTATCGGGTCCGGCCTACGAGCAGTACTTC. Translation: CASSLSGPAYEQYF.

This clonotype was observed at least ten times. CDR3 residues: CASSDRGYSGANVLTF. The CDR3 nucleotides are TGTGCCAGCAGCGACAGGGGCTACTCTGGGGCCAACGTCCTGACTTTC. This chain uses TRBV7-8 with TRBJ2-6, with 8 bases identical to TRBD1. V shed 5 bases, J shed 0 bases, and the junction held 3 bases outside the gene matches. Per the germline V gene, CDR1 is SGHVS and CDR2 is FQNEAQ. This CDR3 comprises 16 residues.